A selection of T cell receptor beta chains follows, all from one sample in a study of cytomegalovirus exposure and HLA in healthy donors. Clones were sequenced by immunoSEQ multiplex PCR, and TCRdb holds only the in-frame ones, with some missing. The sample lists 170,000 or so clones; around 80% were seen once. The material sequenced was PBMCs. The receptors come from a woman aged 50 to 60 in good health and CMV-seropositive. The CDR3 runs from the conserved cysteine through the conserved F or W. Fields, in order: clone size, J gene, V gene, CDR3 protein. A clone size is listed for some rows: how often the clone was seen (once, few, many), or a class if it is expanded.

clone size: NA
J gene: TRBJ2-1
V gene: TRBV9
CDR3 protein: CASSVVPGTSGASSYNEQFF

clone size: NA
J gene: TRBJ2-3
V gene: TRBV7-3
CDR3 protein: CASSQQGQSTDTQYF

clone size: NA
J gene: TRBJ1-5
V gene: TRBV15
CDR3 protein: CATSETPSSNQPQHF

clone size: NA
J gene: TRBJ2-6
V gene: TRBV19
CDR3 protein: CASSPSEPFSGANVLTF

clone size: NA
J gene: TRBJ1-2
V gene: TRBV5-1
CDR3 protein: CASSIQGDGYTF

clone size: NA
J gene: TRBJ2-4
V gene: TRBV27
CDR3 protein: CASSLTSAKNIQYF

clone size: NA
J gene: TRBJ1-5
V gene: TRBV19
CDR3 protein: CASSKRQGAAQPQHF

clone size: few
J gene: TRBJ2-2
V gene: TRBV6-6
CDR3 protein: CASGNSGMGNGELFF

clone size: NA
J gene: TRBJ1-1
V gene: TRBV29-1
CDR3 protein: CSVAGQGYTEAFF

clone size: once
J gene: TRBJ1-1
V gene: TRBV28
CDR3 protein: CASSVIGTGNTEAFF

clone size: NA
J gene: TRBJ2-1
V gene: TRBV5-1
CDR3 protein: CASSTSGGLSSYNEQFF

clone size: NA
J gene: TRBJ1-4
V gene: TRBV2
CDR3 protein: CASSWDRGGEKLFF

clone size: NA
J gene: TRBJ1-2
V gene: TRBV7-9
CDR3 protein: CASSLFTDYGYTF

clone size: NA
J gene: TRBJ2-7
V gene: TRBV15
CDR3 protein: CATSRDSASYEQYF

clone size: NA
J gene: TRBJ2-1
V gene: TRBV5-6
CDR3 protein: CASRLAGDSYNEQFF

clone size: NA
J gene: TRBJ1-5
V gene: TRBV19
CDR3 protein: CASSISGNQPQHF

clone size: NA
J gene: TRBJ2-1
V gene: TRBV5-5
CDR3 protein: CASSWTGGLYNEQFF

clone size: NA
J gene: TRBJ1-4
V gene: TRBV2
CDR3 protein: CASKYYGKLFF

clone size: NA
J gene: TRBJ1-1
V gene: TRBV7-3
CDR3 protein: CASSFSGQKAFF

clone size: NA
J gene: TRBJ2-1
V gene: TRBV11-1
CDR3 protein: CASSRDRGGQFEQFF

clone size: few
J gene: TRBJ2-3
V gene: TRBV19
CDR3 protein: CASSILRSTDTQYF

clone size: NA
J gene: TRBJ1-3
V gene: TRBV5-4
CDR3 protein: CASQDRASRNTIYF

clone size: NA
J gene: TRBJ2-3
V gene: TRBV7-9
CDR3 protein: CSSSLLSGLRTDTQYF

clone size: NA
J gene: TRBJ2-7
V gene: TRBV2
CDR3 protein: CASSDGRRVMTYEQYF

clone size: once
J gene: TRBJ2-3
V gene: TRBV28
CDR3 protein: CASSLQGDTQYF

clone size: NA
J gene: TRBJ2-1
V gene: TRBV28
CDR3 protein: CARSVKLAAYNEQFF

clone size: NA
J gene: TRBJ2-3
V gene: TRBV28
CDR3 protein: CASISSGRAGDTQYF

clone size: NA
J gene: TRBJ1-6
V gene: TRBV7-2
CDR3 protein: CASTEDPYNSPLHF

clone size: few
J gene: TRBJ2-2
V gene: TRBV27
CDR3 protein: CASSLFGTTTGELFF

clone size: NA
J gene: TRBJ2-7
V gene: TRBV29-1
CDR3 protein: CSVGGLDIYEQYF

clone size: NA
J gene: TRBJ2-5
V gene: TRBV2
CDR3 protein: CASSIQGGEETQYF

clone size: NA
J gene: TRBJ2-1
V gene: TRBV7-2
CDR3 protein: CASSYGQGAYEQFF

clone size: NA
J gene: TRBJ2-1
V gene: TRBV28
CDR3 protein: CASRAGGTYNEQFF

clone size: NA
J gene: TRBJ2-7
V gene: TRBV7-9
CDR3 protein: CASSLTSGRYEQYF

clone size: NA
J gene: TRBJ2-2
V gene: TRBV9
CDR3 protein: CASSTRQTTGELFF

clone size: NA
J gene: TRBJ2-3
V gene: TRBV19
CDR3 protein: CASSTIAGGLMNTQYF

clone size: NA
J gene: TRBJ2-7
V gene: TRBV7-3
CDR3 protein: CASSLQGRTVDEQYF

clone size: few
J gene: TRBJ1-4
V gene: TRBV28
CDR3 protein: CASSPRRTENEKLFF

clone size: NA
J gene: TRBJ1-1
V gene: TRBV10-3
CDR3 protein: CAIKRGDTEAFF

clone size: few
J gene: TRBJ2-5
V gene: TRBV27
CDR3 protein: CASSLGAWETQYF

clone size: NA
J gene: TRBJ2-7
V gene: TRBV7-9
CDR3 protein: CSSTRGYEQYF

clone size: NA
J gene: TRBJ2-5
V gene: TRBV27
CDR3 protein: CASSFTSGSAETQYF

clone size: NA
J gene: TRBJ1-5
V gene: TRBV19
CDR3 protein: CASSISDFKPQHF

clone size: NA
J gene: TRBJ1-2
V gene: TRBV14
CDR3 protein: CASSQTGDGSYGYTF

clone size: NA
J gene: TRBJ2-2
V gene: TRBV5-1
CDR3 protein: CASSLAGGDTGELFF

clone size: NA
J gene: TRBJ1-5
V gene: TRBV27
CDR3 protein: CASSSDRAQPQHF

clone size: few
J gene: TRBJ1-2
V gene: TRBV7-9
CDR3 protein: CASSPWTGVDGYTF

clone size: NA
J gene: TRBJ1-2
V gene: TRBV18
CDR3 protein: CASSPLRAQGQGSGYTF